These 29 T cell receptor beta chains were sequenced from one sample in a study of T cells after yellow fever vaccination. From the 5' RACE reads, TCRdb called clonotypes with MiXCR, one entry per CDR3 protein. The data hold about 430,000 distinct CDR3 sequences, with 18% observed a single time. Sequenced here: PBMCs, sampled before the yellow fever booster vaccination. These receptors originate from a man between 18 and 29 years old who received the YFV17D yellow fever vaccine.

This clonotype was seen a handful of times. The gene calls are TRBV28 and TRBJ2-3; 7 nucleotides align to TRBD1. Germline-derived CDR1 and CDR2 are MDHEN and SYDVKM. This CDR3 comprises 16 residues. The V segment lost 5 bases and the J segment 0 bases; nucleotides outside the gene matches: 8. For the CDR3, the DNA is TGTGCCAGCAGTCAACTCGGACAGGCTAGCACAGATACGCAGTATTTT. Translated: CASSQLGQASTDTQYF.

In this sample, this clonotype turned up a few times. The CDR3 loop is CASGGGGKLFF. The CDR3 nucleotides read TGTGCCAGCGGCGGGGGTGGAAAACTGTTTTTT. The V and J genes are TRBV28 and TRBJ1-4, with a possible D match to TRBD1 (5 bases). CDR1 is MDHEN and CDR2 is SYDVKM in the germline V gene. V dropped 8 bases and J dropped 10 bases, with 11 bases sitting between them. This CDR3 contains 11 residues.

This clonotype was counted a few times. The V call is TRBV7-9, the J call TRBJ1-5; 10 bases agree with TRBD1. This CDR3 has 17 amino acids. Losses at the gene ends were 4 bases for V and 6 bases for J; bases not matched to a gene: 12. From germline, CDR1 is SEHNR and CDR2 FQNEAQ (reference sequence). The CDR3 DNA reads TGTGCCAGCAGCTCCGACAGGGGGCTAGTTTCGGTTCAGCCCCAGCATTTT. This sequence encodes CASSSDRGLVSVQPQHF.

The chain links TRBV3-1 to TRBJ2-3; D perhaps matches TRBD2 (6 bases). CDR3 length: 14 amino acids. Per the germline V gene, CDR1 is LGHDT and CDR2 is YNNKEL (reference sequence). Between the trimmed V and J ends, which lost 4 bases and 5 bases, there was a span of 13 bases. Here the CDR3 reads CASSLTSSGDTQYF. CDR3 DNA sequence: TGTGCCAGCAGCCTAACTAGCAGTGGAGATACGCAGTATTTT.

CDR3 nucleotides: TGTGCCAGCAGCCAAGATTGGACGGACTTTGGGCAGTTCTTC. Protein: CASSQDWTDFGQFF. The chain is built from TRBV4-2 and TRBJ2-1; TRBD2 might be the D (5 bases). The CDR3 contains 14 residues. CDR1 and CDR2 from the germline V gene are LGHNA and YNFKEQ. V was trimmed by 0 bases and J by 12 bases, leaving 15 bases between them.

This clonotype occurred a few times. As DNA, the CDR3 is TGTGCCAGCAGCATAGCGGGGGGGTACCAAGAGACCCAGTACTTC. Translating it yields CASSIAGGYQETQYF. The chain uses TRBV9 and TRBJ2-5; 11 bases map to TRBD2. Trimming removed 4 bases from V and 0 bases from J; junction bases left unmatched: 2. Germline CDR1 and CDR2: SGDLS and YYNGEE. CDR3 length: 15 residues.

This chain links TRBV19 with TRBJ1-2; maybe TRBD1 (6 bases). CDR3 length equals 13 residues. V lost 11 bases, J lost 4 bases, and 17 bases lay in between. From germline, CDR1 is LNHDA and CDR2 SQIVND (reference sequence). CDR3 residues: CAGGGAGIYGYTF. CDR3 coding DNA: TGTGCCGGCGGGGGCGCCGGAATCTATGGCTACACCTTC.

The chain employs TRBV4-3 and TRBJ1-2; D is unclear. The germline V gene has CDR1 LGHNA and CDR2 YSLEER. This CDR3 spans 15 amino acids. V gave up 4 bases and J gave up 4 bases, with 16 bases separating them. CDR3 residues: CASSPTVTPLYGYTF. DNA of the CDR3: TGCGCCAGCAGCCCTACAGTAACCCCGCTCTATGGCTACACCTTC.

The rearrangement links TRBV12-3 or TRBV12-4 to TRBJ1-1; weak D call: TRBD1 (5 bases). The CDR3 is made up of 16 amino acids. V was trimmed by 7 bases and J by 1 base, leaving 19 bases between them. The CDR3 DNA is TGTGCCAGCACCTTCGCACCGACAGACCAGAACACTGAAGCTTTCTTT. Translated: CASTFAPTDQNTEAFF.

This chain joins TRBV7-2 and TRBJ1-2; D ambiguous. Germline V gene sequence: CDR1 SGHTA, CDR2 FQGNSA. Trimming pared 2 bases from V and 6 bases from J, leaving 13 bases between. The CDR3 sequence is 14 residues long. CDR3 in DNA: TGTGCCAGCAGCTTATCACCCTTTGGCGATGGCTACACCTTC. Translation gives CASSLSPFGDGYTF.

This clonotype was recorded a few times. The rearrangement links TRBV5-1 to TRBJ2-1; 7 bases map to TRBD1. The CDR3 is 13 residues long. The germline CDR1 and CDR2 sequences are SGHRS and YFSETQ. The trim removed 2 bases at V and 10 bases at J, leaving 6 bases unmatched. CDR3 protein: CASSFDRAEEQFF. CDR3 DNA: TGCGCCAGCAGCTTCGACAGGGCCGAAGAGCAGTTCTTC. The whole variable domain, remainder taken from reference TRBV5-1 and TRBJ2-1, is KAGVTQTPRYLIKTRGQQVTLSCSPISGHRSVSWYQQTPGQGLQFLFEYFSETQRNKGNFPGRFSGRQFSNSRSEMNVSTLELGDSALYLCASSFDRAEEQFFGPGTRLTVL.

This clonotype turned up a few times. The CDR3 nucleotides read TGCGCCAGCAGCGAACTCGGGGAGCAGTATTTT. Encoded protein: CASSELGEQYF. This sequence joins TRBV5-1 and TRBJ2-3, with D perhaps TRBD2 (5 bases). The CDR3 contains 11 residues. V dropped 4 bases and J dropped 11 bases, with 11 bases sitting between them. The germline gives CDR1 SGHRS, CDR2 YFSETQ.

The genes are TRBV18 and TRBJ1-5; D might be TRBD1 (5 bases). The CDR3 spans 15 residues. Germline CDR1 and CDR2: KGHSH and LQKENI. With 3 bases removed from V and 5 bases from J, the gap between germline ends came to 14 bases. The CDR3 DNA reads TGTGCCAGCTCACCCGGCAGGGAAAGGTATCAGCCCCAGCATTTT. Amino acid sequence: CASSPGRERYQPQHF. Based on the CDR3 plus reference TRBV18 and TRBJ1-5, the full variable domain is NAGVMQNPRHLVRRRGQEARLRCSPMKGHSHVYWYRQLPEEGLKFMVYLQKENIIDESGMPKERFSAEFPKEGPSILRIQQVVRGDSAAYFCASSPGRERYQPQHFGDGTRLSIL.

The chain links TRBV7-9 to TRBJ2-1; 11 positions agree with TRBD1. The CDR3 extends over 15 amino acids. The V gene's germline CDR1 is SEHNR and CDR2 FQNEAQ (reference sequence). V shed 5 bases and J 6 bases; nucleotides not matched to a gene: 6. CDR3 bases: TGTGCCAGCAGCACTTCCGGGACAGGGGGCAATGAGCAGTTCTTC. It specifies CASSTSGTGGNEQFF.

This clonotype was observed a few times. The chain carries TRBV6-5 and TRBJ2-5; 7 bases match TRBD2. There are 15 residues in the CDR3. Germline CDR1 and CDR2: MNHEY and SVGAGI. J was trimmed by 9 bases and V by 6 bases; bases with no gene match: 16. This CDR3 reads CASRLTSEPYGAQYF. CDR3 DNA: TGTGCCAGCAGATTAACTAGCGAACCTTACGGGGCCCAGTACTTC.

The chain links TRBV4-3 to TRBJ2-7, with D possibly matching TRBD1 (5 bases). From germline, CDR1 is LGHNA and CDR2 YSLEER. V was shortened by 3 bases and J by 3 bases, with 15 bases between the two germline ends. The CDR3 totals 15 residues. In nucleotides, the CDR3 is TGCGCCAGCAGCCACCTAAGGGGTCACTACTACGAGCAGTACGTC. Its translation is CASSHLRGHYYEQYV.

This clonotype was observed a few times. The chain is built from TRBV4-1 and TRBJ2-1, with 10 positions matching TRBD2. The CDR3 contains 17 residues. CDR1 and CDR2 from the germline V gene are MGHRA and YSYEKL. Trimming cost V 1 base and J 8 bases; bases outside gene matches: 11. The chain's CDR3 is CASSQVGRERGGDEQFF. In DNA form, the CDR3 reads TGCGCCAGCAGCCAAGTCGGTCGGGAGCGGGGGGGAGATGAGCAGTTCTTC.

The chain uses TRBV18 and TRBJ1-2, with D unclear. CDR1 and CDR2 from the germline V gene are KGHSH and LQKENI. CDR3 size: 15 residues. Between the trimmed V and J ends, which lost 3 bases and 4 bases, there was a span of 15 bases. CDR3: CASSPSTAGGYGYTF. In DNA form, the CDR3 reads TGTGCCAGCTCACCCTCAACAGCCGGAGGCTATGGCTACACCTTC.

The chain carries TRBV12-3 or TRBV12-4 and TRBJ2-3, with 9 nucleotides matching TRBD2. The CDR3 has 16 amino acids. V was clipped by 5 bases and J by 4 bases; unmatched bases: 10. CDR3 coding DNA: TGTGCCAGCAGTCGCGACCGAGCGGGGGGAGCAGATACGCAGTATTTT. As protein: CASSRDRAGGADTQYF.

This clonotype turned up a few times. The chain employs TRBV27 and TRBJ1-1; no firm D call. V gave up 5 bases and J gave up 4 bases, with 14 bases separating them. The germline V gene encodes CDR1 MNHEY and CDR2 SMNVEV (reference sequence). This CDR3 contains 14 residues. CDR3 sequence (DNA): TGTGCCAGCAGTCCCCAGGCCTTGCGCACTGAAGCTTTCTTT. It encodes CASSPQALRTEAFF.

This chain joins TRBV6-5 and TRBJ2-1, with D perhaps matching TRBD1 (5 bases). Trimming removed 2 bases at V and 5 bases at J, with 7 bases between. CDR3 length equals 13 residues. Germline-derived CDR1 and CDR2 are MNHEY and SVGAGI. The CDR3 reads CASSYRGDNEQFF. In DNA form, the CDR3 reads TGTGCCAGCAGTTACAGGGGCGACAATGAGCAGTTCTTC.

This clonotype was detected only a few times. The CDR3 loop is CASSYSPNRRGARLFNEQFF. The CDR3 DNA follows: TGTGCCAGCAGTTACTCCCCTAATCGCCGGGGAGCCCGGTTGTTCAATGAGCAGTTCTTC. V and J are TRBV6-2 or TRBV6-3 and TRBJ2-1; D may be TRBD2 (5 bases). V lost 0 bases to trimming and J lost 6 bases, with 27 bases between them. Germline CDR1 and CDR2: MNHEY and SVGEGT. This CDR3 has 20 residues.

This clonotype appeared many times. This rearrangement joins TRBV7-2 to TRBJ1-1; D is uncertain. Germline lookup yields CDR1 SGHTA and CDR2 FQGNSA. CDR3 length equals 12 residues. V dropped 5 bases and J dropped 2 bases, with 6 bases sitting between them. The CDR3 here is CASSTYNTEAFF. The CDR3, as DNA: TGTGCCAGCAGCACTTACAACACTGAAGCTTTCTTT.

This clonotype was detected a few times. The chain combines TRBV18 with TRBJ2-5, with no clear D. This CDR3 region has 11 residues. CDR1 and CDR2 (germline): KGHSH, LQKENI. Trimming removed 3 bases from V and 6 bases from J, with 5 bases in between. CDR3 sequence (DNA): TGTGCCAGCTCACCCGTGAAGACCCAGTACTTC. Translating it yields CASSPVKTQYF.

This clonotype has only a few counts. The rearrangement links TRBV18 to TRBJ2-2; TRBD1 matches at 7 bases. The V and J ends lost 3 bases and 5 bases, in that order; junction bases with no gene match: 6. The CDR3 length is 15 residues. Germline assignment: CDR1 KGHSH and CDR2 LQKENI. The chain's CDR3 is CASSPDRVTTGELFF. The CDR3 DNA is TGTGCCAGCTCACCCGACAGGGTCACGACCGGGGAGCTGTTTTTT.

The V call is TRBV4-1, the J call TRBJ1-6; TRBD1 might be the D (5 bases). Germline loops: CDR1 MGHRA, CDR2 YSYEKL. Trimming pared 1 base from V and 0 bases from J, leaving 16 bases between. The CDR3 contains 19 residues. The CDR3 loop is CASSQVRGDLSSYNSPLHF. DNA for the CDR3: TGCGCCAGCAGCCAAGTACGAGGGGATCTTAGCTCCTATAATTCACCCCTCCACTTT.

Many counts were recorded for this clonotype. The CDR3 is CASSGGRGNTGELFF. The CDR3 DNA reads as TGTGCCAGCAGTGGAGGTCGGGGGAACACCGGGGAGCTGTTTTTT. The chain has TRBV5-5 and TRBJ2-2; maybe TRBD2 (5 bases). Germline V gene lookup returns CDR1 SGHKS and CDR2 YYEKEE (reference sequence). Trimming removed 5 bases from V and 1 base from J, with 12 bases in between. The CDR3 is 15 amino acids. The complete variable domain, with remaining parts taken from reference TRBV5-5 and TRBJ2-2, reads DAGVTQSPTHLIKTRGQQVTLRCSPISGHKSVSWYQQVLGQGPQFIFQYYEKEERGRGNFPDRFSARQFPNYSSELNVNALLLGDSALYLCASSGGRGNTGELFFGEGSRLTVL.

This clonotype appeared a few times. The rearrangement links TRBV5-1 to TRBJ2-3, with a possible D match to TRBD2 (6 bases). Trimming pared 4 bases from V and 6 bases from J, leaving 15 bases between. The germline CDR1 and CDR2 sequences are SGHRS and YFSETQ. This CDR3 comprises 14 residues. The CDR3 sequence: CASSTGTRADTQYF. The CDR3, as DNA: TGCGCCAGCAGCACCGGGACTCGGGCGGATACGCAGTATTTT.

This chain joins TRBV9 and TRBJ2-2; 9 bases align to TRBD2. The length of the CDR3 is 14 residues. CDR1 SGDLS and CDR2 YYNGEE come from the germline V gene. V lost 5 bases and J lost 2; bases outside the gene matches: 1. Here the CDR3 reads CASRAGGNTGELFF. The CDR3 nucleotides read TGTGCCAGCAGAGCGGGGGGTAACACCGGGGAGCTGTTTTTT.